Below, 23 T cell receptor beta chains from the same sample are listed, as sequenced in a study of identical twins. TCRdb redid the calling of the 5' RACE reads with MiXCR, one entry per CDR3 protein. The sample includes a few hundred thousand distinct CDR3 sequences, 24% of them seen just once. This sample was also put to use in a study of T cells expressing NK-cell markers.

The specimen sequenced was CD4+ T cells sorted from blood. These receptors originate from a woman aged 18-29 years in good health.

The rearrangement joins TRBV7-6 to TRBJ1-1; no reliable D call. V was pared by 5 bases and J by 5 bases, with 15 bases between. The CDR3 contains 14 residues. CDR1 is SGHVS, CDR2 FNYEAQ, per germline. The CDR3 region is CASSPGLGGTEAFF. CDR3 bases: TGTGCCAGCAGCCCCGGGTTGGGAGGTACTGAAGCTTTCTTT.

This clonotype was seen repeatedly, ten times or more. The J gene is TRBJ1-6, the V gene TRBV6-5, with D unclear. This CDR3 spans 12 amino acids. The germline V gene has CDR1 MNHEY and CDR2 SVGAGI. Deletions cut 6 bases from V and 7 bases from J, with 7 bases between. CDR3 sequence: CASSYQNSPLHF. CDR3 coding DNA: TGTGCCAGCAGCTATCAAAATTCACCCCTCCACTTT.

This clonotype was found a few times. This chain joins TRBV4-3 and TRBJ1-1; the D is unclear. V was shortened by 2 bases and J by 1 base, with 8 bases between the two germline ends. The CDR3 contains 14 residues. Looked up from germline, CDR1 is LGHNA and CDR2 is YSLEER. The CDR3 loop reads CASSQQTRNTEAFF. In nucleotides, the CDR3 is TGCGCCAGCAGCCAACAGACCCGGAACACTGAAGCTTTCTTT.

This clonotype has more than one count but fewer than ten. The chain couples TRBV27 to TRBJ2-3; D is uncertain. CDR1 and CDR2 from the germline V gene are MNHEY and SMNVEV (reference sequence). The V and J ends lost 2 bases and 7 bases respectively, with 4 bases between them. This CDR3 contains 11 residues. In DNA, the CDR3 is TGTGCCAGCAGTTTACGGAATACGCAGTATTTT. This gives the protein CASSLRNTQYF.

V and J are TRBV20-1 and TRBJ2-1, with D possibly being TRBD1 or TRBD2 (5 bases each). In germline, CDR1 is DFQATT, CDR2 SNEGSKA (reference sequence). Trimming took off 4 bases at V and 8 bases at J, with 21 bases between the two ends. The CDR3 runs to 15 residues. CDR3 residues: CSATTGTSVFDEQFF. In nucleotides, the CDR3 is TGCAGTGCTACAACCGGGACCAGCGTATTCGATGAGCAGTTCTTC.

The J gene is TRBJ2-1, the V gene TRBV7-9; TRBD2 agrees at 13 bases. V was clipped by 5 bases and J by 8 bases; unmatched bases: 9. The CDR3 length is 16 residues. Germline CDR1 reads SEHNR; CDR2 reads FQNEAQ (reference sequence). The CDR3 reads CASSPTGTSGNYEQFF. The CDR3, as DNA: TGTGCCAGCAGCCCGACCGGGACTAGCGGGAACTATGAGCAGTTCTTC.

This clonotype was observed a handful of times. The chain links TRBV27 to TRBJ1-1; 10 nucleotides match TRBD1. The V and J ends lost 4 bases and 4 bases, in that order; junction bases with no gene match: 3. CDR1 is MNHEY, CDR2 SMNVEV, per germline (reference sequence). The CDR3 is made up of 14 amino acids. CDR3 residues: CASSWDRGSTEAFF. The CDR3 DNA sequence: TGTGCCAGCAGTTGGGACAGGGGAAGCACTGAAGCTTTCTTT.

This clonotype was counted a few times. The chain is built from TRBV28 and TRBJ1-5; D is undetermined. This CDR3 is built from 16 residues. Germline V lookup: CDR1 MDHEN, CDR2 SYDVKM. V was clipped by 1 base and J by 4 bases, with 14 bases between them. The CDR3 protein is CASSLFRAPENQPQHF. The CDR3 DNA reads as TGTGCCAGCAGTTTATTTCGGGCCCCCGAAAATCAGCCCCAGCATTTT.

The chain is built from TRBV9 and TRBJ2-7; weak D call: TRBD1 (5 bases). Germline V CDR1 and CDR2: SGDLS, YYNGEE. The CDR3 has 14 amino acids. V lost 0 bases and J lost 1, with 8 bases in between. The CDR3 nucleotides read TGTGCCAGCAGCGTAGCCGCAGGGTCCTACGAGCAGTACTTC. This encodes CASSVAAGSYEQYF.

The J gene is TRBJ2-7, the V gene TRBV12-3 or TRBV12-4, with D uncertain. Trimming pared 0 bases from V and 9 bases from J, leaving 9 bases between. This CDR3 spans 12 amino acids. Here the CDR3 DNA reads TGTGCCAGCAGTTTAGCGCCGTGGGGGCAGTACTTC. Protein product: CASSLAPWGQYF.

This clonotype occurred a few times. V usage is TRBV5-1 and J usage is TRBJ2-2, with D tentatively TRBD2 (5 bases). The CDR3 has 14 residues. The ends were cut back, 3 bases at V and 6 bases at J, with 12 bases in the middle. The germline V gene encodes CDR1 SGHRS and CDR2 YFSETQ. The CDR3 region is CASSWEISPGELFF. For the CDR3, the DNA is TGCGCCAGCAGCTGGGAGATTTCCCCCGGGGAGCTGTTTTTT.

V is TRBV28 and J is TRBJ1-5; weak D call: TRBD1 (5 bases). The CDR3 sequence is 14 residues long. Germline values: CDR1 MDHEN, CDR2 SYDVKM. V dropped 6 bases and J dropped 5 bases, with 14 bases sitting between them. The CDR3 sequence is CASRDNRSHQPQHF. The CDR3, as DNA: TGTGCCAGCAGAGATAACAGGTCCCATCAGCCCCAGCATTTT.

This clonotype was observed a few times. This chain joins TRBV7-6 and TRBJ2-1; tentative D call: TRBD2 (5 bases). The CDR3 has 18 residues. Germline CDR1 SGHVS, CDR2 FNYEAQ. The germline V and J ends were trimmed by 3 bases and 0 bases, with 18 bases remaining between them. CDR3 region: CASSFSPRGASSYNEQFF. The DNA for the CDR3 is TGTGCCAGCAGCTTCTCACCCCGGGGAGCTAGCTCCTACAATGAGCAGTTCTTC. Filled out from reference TRBV7-6 and TRBJ2-1, the complete variable domain reads GAGVSQSPRYKVTKRGQDVALRCDPISGHVSLYWYRQALGQGPEFLTYFNYEAQQDKSGLPNDRFSAERPEGSISTLTIQRTEQRDSAMYRCASSFSPRGASSYNEQFFGPGTRLTVL.

V gene TRBV28 combines with J gene TRBJ2-5; possibly TRBD2 for D (6 bases). Germline loops: CDR1 MDHEN, CDR2 SYDVKM. The V gene lost 6 bases and the J gene lost 5 bases, with 16 bases spanning the gap. This CDR3 has 14 residues. For the CDR3, the DNA is TGTGCCAGCAGGGGCCTCGGGGGTCCGGAGACCCAGTACTTC. Translating it yields CASRGLGGPETQYF. The whole variable domain, remainder taken from reference TRBV28 and TRBJ2-5, is DVKVTQSSRYLVKRTGEKVFLECVQDMDHENMFWYRQDPGLGLRLIYFSYDVKMKEKGDIPEGYSVSREKKERFSLILESASTNQTSMYLCASRGLGGPETQYFGPGTRLLVL.

The V and J genes are TRBV5-6 and TRBJ2-7; 11 bases match TRBD1. V was clipped by 0 bases and J by 6 bases; unmatched bases: 5. The germline CDR1 and CDR2 sequences are SGHDT and YYEEEE. The CDR3 runs 15 residues. The DNA for the CDR3 is TGTGCCAGCAGCTTGGCTGGACAGGGGGCGGGCGAGCAGTACTTC. Its translation is CASSLAGQGAGEQYF.

There are a few counts of this clonotype. This chain joins TRBV12-3 or TRBV12-4 and TRBJ2-3; D might be TRBD1 (6 bases). Trimming took off 6 bases at V and 0 bases at J, with 10 bases between the two ends. CDR3 length: 14 residues. In DNA, the CDR3 is TGTGCCAGCAGGGACAGTACTAGCACAGATACGCAGTATTTT. Amino acids: CASRDSTSTDTQYF.

The CDR3 bases are TGTGCCAGCAGTTACTCGAAGCCCGGGGCCAACGTCCTGACTTTC. Translation gives CASSYSKPGANVLTF. V is TRBV6-5 and J is TRBJ2-6; no firm D call. Deletions cut 0 bases from V and 4 bases from J, with 7 bases between. Germline loops: CDR1 MNHEY, CDR2 SVGAGI. CDR3 length equals 15 residues.

The table lists this clonotype with a count of one. The chain couples TRBV11-3 to TRBJ1-1; D not resolved. The V gene's germline CDR1 is SGHNT and CDR2 YENEEA. V was pared by 5 bases and J by 1 base, with 14 bases between. There are 15 residues in the CDR3. The CDR3, as DNA: TGTGCCAGCAGCCCCGGGCCCCTCGAGAACACTGAAGCTTTCTTT. Translation: CASSPGPLENTEAFF.

The rearrangement links TRBV20-1 to TRBJ2-7, with D possibly being TRBD1 or TRBD2 (5 bases each). The length of the CDR3 is 16 residues. Germline V gene lookup returns CDR1 DFQATT and CDR2 SNEGSKA (reference sequence). The V end was cut by 2 bases, the J end by 2 bases, with 19 bases between. The CDR3 nucleotides read TGCAGTGCTAGATCTCCCCCGAGTGGGGGAACCTACGAGCAGTACTTC. This codes for CSARSPPSGGTYEQYF.

This clonotype showed up just a few times. V gene TRBV20-1 combines with J gene TRBJ2-7; D not resolved. This CDR3 has 13 residues. Trimming shortened V by 0 bases and J by 6 bases, and 12 bases separated the two germline ends. The germline CDR1 and CDR2 sequences are DFQATT and SNEGSKA (reference sequence). CDR3 DNA: TGCAGTGCTAGAGATCTGGCGGAGCGCGAGCAGTACTTC. It translates to CSARDLAEREQYF.

This clonotype has a handful of counts. V and J are TRBV20-1 and TRBJ1-1; possible D gene TRBD1, 5 bases. Germline V gives CDR1 DFQATT, CDR2 SNEGSKA (reference sequence). Trimming cost V 8 bases and J 0 bases, with 16 bases left between them. This CDR3 comprises 14 residues. CDR3 sequence: CSQVPGGMNTEAFF. Here the CDR3 DNA reads TGCAGTCAAGTCCCGGGGGGGATGAACACTGAAGCTTTCTTT.

The gene calls are TRBV6-1 and TRBJ1-1, with D possibly TRBD1 on 5 matching bases. Germline loops: CDR1 MNHNS, CDR2 SASEGT. V shed 6 bases and J shed 1 base, with 12 bases lying between them. CDR3 length equals 14 residues. This CDR3 reads CASSPSGTNTEAFF. The CDR3 DNA follows: TGTGCCAGCAGCCCGTCGGGGACGAACACTGAAGCTTTCTTT.

A few counts support this clonotype. It is likely a read error, because the conserved phenylalanine at the end of the CDR3 is missing. Because the CDR3's place on the DNA is in doubt, the DNA is left out and the CDR3 is given as listed by TCRdb. The rearrangement uses TRBV20-1 and TRBJ2-5; the D call of TRBD1 is as the table states it, not checked on the DNA. The CDR3 totals 16 residues, both ends included. Germline V gives CDR1 DFQATT, CDR2 SNEGSKA (reference sequence). The chain's CDR3 is CSARDPGQGTPGGWGI.